A single sample is the source of the 19 T cell receptor beta chains below, sequenced in a study of human T cells and chemical hapten exposure. TCRdb ran MiXCR on the RACE reads and lists one entry per CDR3 protein. This table has some 190,000 distinct CDR3 sequences, approximately 20% appearing once. Time point noted: patch test 1, 2 weeks after DPC sensitization. Treatment reported: therapeutic diphenylcyclopropenone sensitization with weekly scalp DPC. The sample consisted of whole blood, taken in connection with sensitization to the hapten diphenylcyclopropenone (DPC). These receptors were collected from a woman between 50 and 59 years old with alopecia areata. Some clones in this sample may be carry-over from other donors' samples.

This clonotype was seen at least ten times. The chain uses TRBV20-1 and TRBJ2-5, with D uncertain. This CDR3 has 13 residues. Trimming cost V 3 bases and J 0 bases, with 8 bases left between them. Looked up from germline, CDR1 is DFQATT and CDR2 is SNEGSKA (reference sequence). CDR3 sequence reads: CSARIGYQETQYF. Written as DNA, the CDR3 is TGCAGTGCTAGGATTGGATACCAAGAGACCCAGTACTTC.

The sample holds many counts of this clonotype. The chain links TRBV3-1 to TRBJ2-3; D call uncertain. This CDR3 has 11 amino acids. Germline V CDR1 and CDR2: LGHDT, YNNKEL (reference sequence). The germline V and J ends were trimmed by 3 bases and 3 bases, with 1 base remaining between them. The CDR3 protein is CASSQTDTQYF. In DNA form, the CDR3 reads TGTGCCAGCAGCCAGACAGATACGCAGTATTTT.

In its sample, this clonotype was seen a few times. The chain is built from TRBV2 and TRBJ1-3; 7 bases are shared with TRBD1. J was trimmed by 0 bases and V by 6 bases; bases with no gene match: 5. The CDR3 totals 15 residues. The germline CDR1 and CDR2 sequences are SNHLY and FYNNEI. CDR3 amino acids: CASRQGGVSGNTIYF. The CDR3 DNA follows: TGTGCCAGCAGGCAAGGGGGCGTCTCTGGAAACACCATATATTTT.

There are a few counts of this clonotype. The rearrangement links TRBV7-3 to TRBJ2-1; weak D call: TRBD2 (6 bases). Germline lookup yields CDR1 SGHTA and CDR2 FQGTGA. The ends were cut back, 5 bases at V and 3 bases at J, with 14 bases in the middle. This CDR3 is 15 amino acids long. CDR3 sequence (DNA): TGTGCCAGCAGCGATAGCCCTAGCGTCTACAATGAGCAGTTCTTC. Translation: CASSDSPSVYNEQFF.

This clonotype has more than one count but fewer than ten. An end of the junction differs from the germline gene, which may be a read error. This chain joins TRBV7-9 and TRBJ2-7; the D gene is possibly TRBD2 (6 bases). Germline V gives CDR1 SEHNR, CDR2 FQNEAQ (reference sequence). This CDR3 is built from 15 residues. The CDR3 DNA reads TGTACCAGCAGCTTAGCGGACCGAGGGAGAAACGAGCAGTACTTC. It is translated as CTSSLADRGRNEQYF.

The table lists this clonotype with a few counts. The chain is built from TRBV7-2 and TRBJ2-3, with 8 bases identical to TRBD2. This CDR3 is 19 amino acids long. Trimming at V came to 1 base and at J to 1 base, leaving 13 bases not matched to a gene. Germline assignment: CDR1 SGHTA and CDR2 FQGNSA. The CDR3 protein is CASSLGGGAGVTRTDTQYF. In DNA, the CDR3 is TGTGCCAGCAGCTTAGGGGGGGGAGCGGGAGTTACACGCACAGATACGCAGTATTTT.

This clonotype was counted between two and nine times. This rearrangement joins TRBV20-1 to TRBJ2-5, with TRBD1 matching over 10 bases. Per germline, CDR1 DFQATT and CDR2 SNEGSKA (reference sequence). The junction had 12 bases not matched to a gene; V was cut back by 6 bases and J by 5 bases. This CDR3 is 15 amino acids long. CDR3 in amino acids: CSAGDRGFGRETQYF. CDR3 sequence (DNA): TGCAGTGCCGGGGACAGGGGATTTGGTAGGGAGACCCAGTACTTC.

The chain links TRBV24-1 to TRBJ2-1, with TRBD2 matching over 11 bases. Germline V CDR1 and CDR2: KGHDR, SFDVKD. The CDR3 covers 18 residues. Trimming cost V 5 bases and J 0 bases; bases outside gene matches: 8. CDR3 sequence reads: CATSGGLAAWSSYNEQFF. CDR3 in DNA: TGTGCCACCAGTGGGGGACTAGCGGCCTGGAGCTCCTACAATGAGCAGTTCTTC.

This chain links TRBV9 with TRBJ1-3, with D perhaps TRBD1 (5 bases). Germline V CDR1 and CDR2: SGDLS, YYNGEE. The CDR3 spans 17 residues. V was cut by 0 bases and J by 0 bases, with 13 bases left in between. As DNA, the CDR3 is TGTGCCAGCAGCGTAGATAGGGGCCTCAGCTCTGGAAACACCATATATTTT. Translating gives CASSVDRGLSSGNTIYF.

Written as DNA, the CDR3 is TGTGCCAGCAGCGCGGGACAGAGCACAGATACGCAGTATTTT. It is translated as CASSAGQSTDTQYF. This chain connects TRBV7-6 to TRBJ2-3; D perhaps matches TRBD1 (7 bases). This CDR3 spans 14 amino acids. CDR1 is SGHVS, CDR2 FNYEAQ, per germline. Trimming stripped 5 bases from V and 0 bases from J, with 9 bases between.

The V gene is TRBV7-8, the J gene TRBJ1-5; D remains ambiguous. The germline V gene encodes CDR1 SGHVS and CDR2 FQNEAQ. The CDR3 extends over 14 amino acids. Trimming shortened V by 2 bases and J by 5 bases, and 10 bases separated the two germline ends. CDR3 sequence: CASSLYIGHQPQHF. The DNA for the CDR3 is TGTGCCAGCAGCTTATACATAGGGCATCAGCCCCAGCATTTT.

CDR3 nucleotides: TGCAGTGCTAGAGATATAGTCAGCCTCCAAGAGACCCAGTACTTC. Amino acid sequence: CSARDIVSLQETQYF. The gene calls are TRBV20-1 and TRBJ2-5; D not resolved. Germline CDR1 is DFQATT and CDR2 is SNEGSKA (reference sequence). The CDR3 spans 15 residues. Trimming took off 0 bases at V and 1 base at J, with 12 bases between the two ends.

The rearrangement joins TRBV7-6 to TRBJ2-1; 7 positions agree with TRBD1. J lost 8 bases, V lost 2 bases, and 3 bases had no gene match. CDR3 length equals 13 residues. Germline V lookup: CDR1 SGHVS, CDR2 FNYEAQ. This CDR3 reads CASSLSQGDEQFF. CDR3 DNA: TGTGCCAGCAGCTTAAGTCAGGGGGATGAGCAGTTCTTC.

This clonotype has a handful of counts. The chain has TRBV7-9 and TRBJ1-1, with D unresolved. Germline V gene sequence: CDR1 SEHNR, CDR2 FQNEAQ (reference sequence). This CDR3 comprises 15 residues. V was clipped by 0 bases and J by 3 bases, with 11 bases between them. Here the CDR3 DNA reads TGTGCCAGCAGCTTAGCCTTAGGGATGGACACTGAAGCTTTCTTT. Amino acids: CASSLALGMDTEAFF.

The chain joins TRBV5-1 to TRBJ2-2; D is unresolved. V lost 0 bases and J lost 4, with 13 bases in between. The germline V gene encodes CDR1 SGHRS and CDR2 YFSETQ. The CDR3 spans 16 residues. As DNA, the CDR3 is TGCGCCAGCAGCTTGGCCTTGCATCGGGTCACCGGGGAGCTGTTTTTT. Its translation: CASSLALHRVTGELFF.

V is TRBV11-2 and J is TRBJ2-7, with D possibly called TRBD1 or TRBD2 (5 bases each). The CDR3 spans 15 residues. The germline V gene encodes CDR1 SGHAT and CDR2 FQNNGV. Trimming removed 5 bases at V and 6 bases at J, with 20 bases between. The CDR3 DNA sequence: TGTGCCAGCAGCCCTGGGACGGCCCGGGGTTCCGAGCAGTACTTC. Protein sequence: CASSPGTARGSEQYF.

The chain links TRBV5-1 to TRBJ1-4; a weak D match, TRBD1 (5 bases). This CDR3 has 15 amino acids. V gave up 4 bases and J gave up 8 bases, with 18 bases separating them. Germline CDR1 is SGHRS and CDR2 is YFSETQ. The CDR3 protein is CASSLTGTREEKLFF. Written as DNA, the CDR3 is TGCGCCAGCAGCCTTACCGGGACGCGGGAGGAAAAACTGTTTTTT.

V gene TRBV21-1 combines with J gene TRBJ1-1. TRBV21-1 has pseudogene status. The CDR3 sequence is 10 residues long. The CDR3 bases are TGTGCCAGGTTGACGCTTGAAGCTTTCTTT. Translated: CARLTLEAFF.

The rearrangement uses TRBV27 and TRBJ1-5; 7 bases agree with TRBD1. CDR1 and CDR2 (germline): MNHEY, SMNVEV (reference sequence). The V and J ends lost 10 bases and 0 bases, in that order; junction bases with no gene match: 9. This CDR3 is built from 15 residues. DNA of the CDR3: TGTGCCACTTACCAGGGACAGTTTAGCAATCAGCCCCAGCATTTT. Its translation is CATYQGQFSNQPQHF.